This passage covers 3 T cell receptor beta chains from one sample sequenced in a study of beta chain features in type 1 diabetes. Study-level results: Among patients with Type 1 diabetes, TCRB CDR3s were moderately but significantly shorter in every one of the four CD4+ subsets.

Antigens of these TCRs are unknown. Expressed TCRB transcripts got sequenced, as all isolated RNA was reverse transcribed. Sequencing used immunoSEQ multiplex PCR; TCRdb keeps in-frame clones, though not all of them. This table has 300,000 or so clones, about a tenth appearing once. The sequenced material came from central memory CD4+ T cells from blood. These TCRs come from a man aged 30 to 45 with type 1 diabetes.

This clone was observed a few times. The V gene is TRBV7-8, the J gene TRBJ1-6; D remains ambiguous. V lost 5 bases and J 5 bases, leaving 4 bases between the germline ends. The CDR3 consists of 12 residues. Germline assignment: CDR1 SGHVS and CDR2 FQNEAQ. The CDR3, as DNA: TGTGCCAGCAGCGCCAATAATTCACCCCTCCACTTT. Protein sequence: CASSANNSPLHF.

The rearrangement uses TRBV7-2 and TRBJ1-2; D ambiguous. CDR3 length: 14 residues. Germline V gene data show CDR1 as SGHTA and CDR2 as FQGNSA. The V end was cut by 5 bases, the J end by 2 bases, with 12 bases between. CDR3 protein: CASSATRENYGYTF. CDR3 nucleotide sequence: TGTGCCAGCAGCGCCACCCGCGAAAACTATGGCTACACCTTC.

This clone was detected a few times. The chain couples TRBV18 to TRBJ2-2, with no clear D. V lost 3 bases and J lost 1, with 9 bases in between. The germline V gene has CDR1 KGHSH and CDR2 LQKENI. This CDR3 comprises 15 residues. The CDR3 region is CASSPLDLNTGELFF. For the CDR3, the DNA is TGTGCCAGCTCACCGCTCGATTTGAACACCGGGGAGCTGTTTTTT.